Listed below are T cell receptor beta chains from one sample, sequenced in a study of blood T cells in healthy people across ages. MiXCR, applied by TCRdb to the 5' RACE reads, yields one record per CDR3 protein. The table shows approximately 690,000 distinct CDR3 sequences, with around 43% occurring only once. The sample consisted of blood. All receptors derive from a man older than 75 in good health. Both conserved end residues are part of each CDR3. Fields, in order: D gene, V gene, J gene, clone size, CDR3 protein, CDR3 DNA. D genes are given only for firm matches. Where a row states a size, it is once, few, many or the class of an expanded clone; other rows omit it.

d_call: NA
v_call: TRBV5-1
j_call: TRBJ2-7
clone_size: NA
cdr3_aa: CASSLEAGAYNEQYF
cdr3_nt: TGCGCCAGCAGCTTGGAAGCAGGAGCATACAATGAGCAGTACTTC

d_call: NA
v_call: TRBV6-2/TRBV6-3
j_call: TRBJ2-4
clone_size: NA
cdr3_aa: CASSSHTGSLAKNIQYF
cdr3_nt: TGTGCCAGCAGCTCGCATACAGGGTCGCTAGCCAAAAACATTCAGTACTTC

d_call: NA
v_call: TRBV6-5
j_call: TRBJ2-5
clone_size: NA
cdr3_aa: CASSYSTGSQETQYF
cdr3_nt: TGTGCCAGCAGTTATTCGACAGGCTCCCAAGAGACCCAGTACTTC

d_call: NA
v_call: TRBV29-1
j_call: TRBJ2-7
clone_size: NA
cdr3_aa: CSVGSRGNYNEQYF
cdr3_nt: TGCAGCGTTGGCAGCAGGGGAAATTACAATGAGCAGTACTTC

d_call: TRBD2
v_call: TRBV6-2/TRBV6-3
j_call: TRBJ2-7
clone_size: NA
cdr3_aa: CATRTSGRASFGSYEQYF
cdr3_nt: TGTGCCACCAGAACTAGCGGGAGGGCCTCCTTCGGTTCCTACGAGCAGTACTTC

d_call: TRBD2
v_call: TRBV6-5
j_call: TRBJ2-3
clone_size: NA
cdr3_aa: CATKLSGGTDTQYF
cdr3_nt: TGTGCCACAAAGCTTAGCGGGGGCACAGATACGCAGTATTTT

d_call: NA
v_call: TRBV4-2
j_call: TRBJ1-1
clone_size: few
cdr3_aa: CASSQDRKNTEAFF
cdr3_nt: TGTGCCAGCAGCCAAGACAGAAAGAACACTGAAGCTTTCTTT

d_call: NA
v_call: TRBV6-1
j_call: TRBJ1-1
clone_size: few
cdr3_aa: CASRIGHNTEAFF
cdr3_nt: TGTGCCAGCAGGATCGGACACAACACTGAAGCTTTCTTT

d_call: NA
v_call: TRBV28
j_call: TRBJ2-1
clone_size: NA
cdr3_aa: CASSLSLSSYNEQFF
cdr3_nt: TGTGCCAGCAGTTTATCCCTGAGCTCCTACAATGAGCAGTTCTTC

d_call: NA
v_call: TRBV6-2/TRBV6-3
j_call: TRBJ2-3
clone_size: few
cdr3_aa: CASSYDTRRLDTQYF
cdr3_nt: TGTGCCAGCAGTTACGATACTAGAAGGTTGGATACGCAGTATTTT

d_call: NA
v_call: TRBV6-5
j_call: TRBJ2-6
clone_size: NA
cdr3_aa: CASKGLYSGANVLTF
cdr3_nt: TGTGCCAGTAAGGGACTTTACTCTGGGGCCAACGTCCTGACTTTC

d_call: TRBD2
v_call: TRBV9
j_call: TRBJ2-1
clone_size: NA
cdr3_aa: CASSQTSGVGNEQFF
cdr3_nt: TGTGCCAGCAGCCAGACTAGCGGGGTAGGTAATGAGCAGTTCTTC

d_call: TRBD1
v_call: TRBV7-9
j_call: TRBJ2-3
clone_size: few
cdr3_aa: CASSGRTGETDTQYF
cdr3_nt: TGTGCCAGCAGCGGACGGACAGGGGAAACAGATACGCAGTATTTT

d_call: TRBD2
v_call: TRBV28
j_call: TRBJ2-1
clone_size: many
cdr3_aa: CASTKASGGANEQFF
cdr3_nt: TGTGCCAGCACAAAAGCTAGCGGGGGGGCGAATGAGCAGTTCTTC

d_call: NA
v_call: TRBV18
j_call: TRBJ1-2
clone_size: NA
cdr3_aa: CTSSREPGQPFYGYTF
cdr3_nt: TGTACCAGCTCAAGGGAACCCGGACAGCCCTTCTATGGCTACACCTTC

d_call: TRBD1
v_call: TRBV4-1
j_call: TRBJ1-2
clone_size: NA
cdr3_aa: CASSQLRTGTGVNYGYTF
cdr3_nt: TGCGCCAGCAGCCAACTGAGAACCGGGACAGGGGTGAACTATGGCTACACCTTC

d_call: TRBD2
v_call: TRBV20-1
j_call: TRBJ2-3
clone_size: NA
cdr3_aa: CSADRTSGGDTQYF
cdr3_nt: TGCAGTGCCGATAGGACTAGCGGGGGGGATACGCAGTATTTT

d_call: NA
v_call: TRBV3-1
j_call: TRBJ2-1
clone_size: many
cdr3_aa: CASSQRHLEQFF
cdr3_nt: TGTGCCAGCAGCCAACGACATCTTGAGCAGTTCTTC

d_call: TRBD1
v_call: TRBV20-1
j_call: TRBJ1-1
clone_size: few
cdr3_aa: CSAPWQGVFESEAFF
cdr3_nt: TGCAGTGCCCCGTGGCAGGGGGTTTTTGAGAGTGAAGCTTTCTTT

d_call: TRBD1
v_call: TRBV4-3
j_call: TRBJ2-3
clone_size: NA
cdr3_aa: CASSQTKYGQGHADTRYF
cdr3_nt: TGCGCCAGCAGTCAAACCAAGTACGGACAGGGTCATGCAGATACGCGGTATTTT

d_call: TRBD2
v_call: TRBV6-1
j_call: TRBJ2-1
clone_size: NA
cdr3_aa: CASSELTSVFF
cdr3_nt: TGTGCCAGCAGTGAGTTGACTAGCGTGTTCTTC

d_call: NA
v_call: TRBV27
j_call: TRBJ2-7
clone_size: many
cdr3_aa: CASSPKEGAIYEQYF
cdr3_nt: TGTGCCAGCAGCCCTAAGGAAGGGGCGATTTACGAGCAGTACTTC

d_call: TRBD2
v_call: TRBV11-2
j_call: TRBJ2-4
clone_size: NA
cdr3_aa: CASSLSGGGGIQYF
cdr3_nt: TGTGCCAGCAGCTTAAGCGGGGGGGGAGGCATTCAGTACTTC

d_call: NA
v_call: TRBV11-2
j_call: TRBJ2-5
clone_size: NA
cdr3_aa: CASSPLLSEQYF
cdr3_nt: TGTGCCAGCAGCCCCTTACTGAGTGAGCAGTACTTC

d_call: NA
v_call: TRBV18
j_call: TRBJ2-7
clone_size: NA
cdr3_aa: CASSAQDGTYEQYF
cdr3_nt: TGTGCCAGCTCTGCTCAGGATGGGACCTACGAGCAGTACTTC